These 23 T cell receptor beta chains originate from one sample sequenced in a study of cytomegalovirus exposure and HLA in healthy donors. Vbeta (60) and Jbeta (13) primers were used in the PCR. Clones were sequenced by immunoSEQ multiplex PCR, and TCRdb holds only the in-frame ones, with some missing. The sample carries around 99,000 clones, over 75% recorded once. Sequencing was done on a sample of PBMCs. Source of these receptors: a man aged 35 to 55 in good health and CMV-seronegative.

The count of this clone is one. J is TRBJ1-2 and V is TRBV18; 8 bases are a match to TRBD1. CDR3 length: 14 residues. Germline CDR1 is KGHSH and CDR2 is LQKENI. Trimming removed 2 bases from V and 6 bases from J; junction bases left unmatched: 5. The CDR3, as DNA: TGTGCCAGCTCACCAATCCCAGGGGGCGATGGCTACACCTTC. This codes for CASSPIPGGDGYTF. The full variable domain, rest sourced from reference TRBV18 and TRBJ1-2, is NAGVMQNPRHLVRRRGQEARLRCSPMKGHSHVYWYRQLPEEGLKFMVYLQKENIIDESGMPKERFSAEFPKEGPSILRIQQVVRGDSAAYFCASSPIPGGDGYTFGSGTRLTVV.

The V gene is TRBV7-8, the J gene TRBJ1-5; D gene uncertain. Between the trimmed V and J ends, which lost 3 bases and 4 bases, there was a span of 16 bases. In germline, CDR1 is SGHVS, CDR2 FQNEAQ. The CDR3 covers 16 residues. The CDR3 DNA reads TGTGCCAGCAGCTTTTCTACGAAAGAAGAGAATCAGCCCCAGCATTTT. Residues: CASSFSTKEENQPQHF.

This rearrangement joins TRBV4-2 to TRBJ2-7, with 10 positions matching TRBD1. With 2 bases clipped from V and 5 bases from J, the junction kept 6 bases outside the gene matches. CDR1 LGHNA and CDR2 YNFKEQ come from the germline V gene. The CDR3 spans 15 residues. The CDR3 region is CASSQSGQGSHEQYF. The CDR3 DNA reads TGTGCCAGCAGCCAATCGGGACAGGGGAGCCACGAGCAGTACTTC.

V usage is TRBV27 and J usage is TRBJ1-2; 8 bases line up with TRBD1. V dropped 7 bases and J dropped 1; count of bases not matched to a gene: 8. The CDR3 is 15 residues long. Germline CDR1 and CDR2: MNHEY and SMNVEV (reference sequence). The DNA of the CDR3 is TGTGCCAGCACCCAAGGACAGGGTCTTAACTATGGCTACACCTTC. This sequence encodes CASTQGQGLNYGYTF.

V is TRBV7-9 and J is TRBJ2-2, with TRBD2 matching 7 bases. This CDR3 is 16 amino acids long. Germline CDR1 reads SEHNR; CDR2 reads FQNEAQ (reference sequence). V dropped 4 bases and J dropped 4; count of bases not matched to a gene: 9. Here the CDR3 reads CASSWGGSKGTGELFF. The CDR3 nucleotides are TGTGCCAGCAGCTGGGGGGGATCCAAGGGCACCGGGGAGCTGTTTTTT. The variable domain in full, with the rest retrieved from reference TRBV7-9 and TRBJ2-2, is DTGVSQNPRHKITKRGQNVTFRCDPISEHNRLYWYRQTLGQGPEFLTYFQNEAQLEKSRLLSDRFSAERPKGSFSTLEIQRTEQGDSAMYLCASSWGGSKGTGELFFGEGSRLTVL.

This chain joins TRBV7-9 and TRBJ2-7; TRBD2 is a possible D gene (6 bases). The CDR3 totals 17 residues. Germline V lookup: CDR1 SEHNR, CDR2 FQNEAQ (reference sequence). The germline V and J ends were trimmed by 5 bases and 2 bases, with 22 bases remaining between them. In nucleotides, the CDR3 is TGTGCCAGCAGCGAGGCGGGGACCAGCGGTGCCGCCTACGAGCAGTACTTC. Translating gives CASSEAGTSGAAYEQYF.

The rearrangement joins TRBV29-1 to TRBJ1-2; D is perhaps TRBD1 (5 bases). Between the trimmed V and J ends, which lost 4 bases and 8 bases, there was a span of 14 bases. From germline, CDR1 is SQVTM and CDR2 ANQGSEA. The CDR3 spans 12 residues. The CDR3 coding sequence is TGCAGCGTTGGGGGGGGGTTTCTGGGCTACACCTTC. This translates into CSVGGGFLGYTF.

The V and J genes are TRBV15 and TRBJ2-5, with D maybe TRBD2 (6 bases). CDR1 is LNHNV, CDR2 YYDKDF, per germline (reference sequence). The CDR3 loop spans 15 amino acids. Trimming took 0 bases from V and 5 from J, leaving 13 bases between them. This CDR3 is CATSRDRGGRETQYF. The CDR3 DNA follows: TGTGCCACCAGCAGAGATCGTGGGGGGAGGGAGACCCAGTACTTC. Full variable domain (missing parts from reference TRBV15 and TRBJ2-5): DAMVIQNPRYQVTQFGKPVTLSCSQTLNHNVMYWYQQKSSQAPKLLFHYYDKDFNNEADTPDNFQSRRPNTSFCFLDIRSPGLGDTAMYLCATSRDRGGRETQYFGPGTRLLVL.

V usage is TRBV18 and J usage is TRBJ2-1; 7 positions match TRBD2. The CDR3 covers 13 residues. The germline gives CDR1 KGHSH, CDR2 LQKENI. V lost 7 bases to trimming and J lost 3 bases; unmatched junction nucleotides: 3. The CDR3 sequence: CASLSGVYNEQFF. CDR3 coding DNA: TGTGCCAGCTTAAGCGGGGTCTACAATGAGCAGTTCTTC.

This chain connects TRBV28 to TRBJ2-2; D is unresolved. CDR3 size: 14 residues. V lost 6 bases to trimming and J lost 0 bases, with 8 bases between them. Germline lookup yields CDR1 MDHEN and CDR2 SYDVKM. CDR3 coding DNA: TGTGCCAGCAGACTCACAGCGAACACCGGGGAGCTGTTTTTT. Its protein is CASRLTANTGELFF.

CDR3 nucleotide sequence: TGCGCCAGCAGGGAGGGGAATCCCTATAATTCACCCCTCCACTTT. Its protein product is CASREGNPYNSPLHF. The J gene is TRBJ1-6, the V gene TRBV5-1, with D possibly being TRBD1 (5 bases). Trimming stripped 5 bases from V and 2 bases from J, with 11 bases between. Germline V CDR1 and CDR2: SGHRS, YFSETQ. This CDR3 has 15 residues.

The rearrangement joins TRBV7-6 to TRBJ2-3; TRBD2 might be the D (6 bases). Between the trimmed V and J ends, which lost 4 bases and 0 bases, there was a span of 17 bases. CDR1 and CDR2 (germline): SGHVS, FNYEAQ. The CDR3 spans 17 residues. The CDR3 loop reads CASSSPGLTSSTDTQYF. The CDR3 nucleotides read TGTGCCAGCAGCTCGCCGGGACTGACTTCTAGCACAGATACGCAGTATTTT. The variable domain in full, with the rest retrieved from reference TRBV7-6 and TRBJ2-3, is GAGVSQSPRYKVTKRGQDVALRCDPISGHVSLYWYRQALGQGPEFLTYFNYEAQQDKSGLPNDRFSAERPEGSISTLTIQRTEQRDSAMYRCASSSPGLTSSTDTQYFGPGTRLTVL.

This sequence joins TRBV5-4 and TRBJ1-2, with 9 bases matching TRBD1. This CDR3 has 17 residues. Germline trimming cut 3 bases from V and 3 bases from J; bases unmatched to any gene: 12. Germline CDR1 SGHNT, CDR2 YYREEE (reference sequence). Written as DNA, the CDR3 is TGTGCCAGCAGCTCGGCCGGGACAGGGATCGGAGACTATGGCTACACCTTC. As protein: CASSSAGTGIGDYGYTF.

The chain has TRBV29-1 and TRBJ2-6, with D perhaps matching TRBD1 (6 bases). Germline V CDR1 and CDR2: SQVTM, ANQGSEA. This CDR3 has 13 amino acids. Deletions cut 7 bases from V and 2 bases from J, with 9 bases between. In DNA form, the CDR3 reads TGCAGCGCCTACAGGGCTGGGGCCAACGTCCTGACTTTC. Translation gives CSAYRAGANVLTF.

The chain combines TRBV30 with TRBJ2-7, with D possibly TRBD2 on 5 matching bases. CDR3 size: 12 residues. V lost 7 bases, J lost 3 bases, and 13 bases lay in between. Germline V gene sequence: CDR1 GTSNPN, CDR2 SVGIG (reference sequence). CDR3 in DNA: TGTGCCTCTACGGGGAGTGGCTACGAGCAGTACTTC. Its translation is CASTGSGYEQYF. The full variable domain, its missing parts supplied by reference TRBV30 and TRBJ2-7, is SQTIHQWPATLVQPVGSPLSLECTVEGTSNPNLYWYRQAAGRGLQLLFYSVGIGQISSEVPQNLSASRPQDRQFILSSKKLLLSDSGFYLCASTGSGYEQYFGPGTRLTVT.

This chain joins TRBV6-1 and TRBJ1-5, with TRBD1 as a possible D gene (5 bases). This CDR3 is built from 14 residues. CDR1 is MNHNS, CDR2 SASEGT, per germline. V was shortened by 2 bases and J by 6 bases, with 11 bases between the two germline ends. CDR3 in amino acids: CASSELGRGQPQHF. The CDR3 coding sequence is TGTGCCAGCAGTGAATTGGGGAGGGGTCAGCCCCAGCATTTT.

The chain recombines TRBV7-2 with TRBJ2-3; D gene unclear. V was trimmed by 7 bases and J by 0 bases, leaving 14 bases between them. Germline CDR1 SGHTA, CDR2 FQGNSA. CDR3 length equals 15 residues. The CDR3: CASTALGFSTDTQYF. For the CDR3, the DNA is TGTGCCAGCACCGCCCTGGGCTTTAGCACAGATACGCAGTATTTT.

The chain couples TRBV5-1 to TRBJ2-5, with 7 bases matching TRBD2. Trimming took 2 bases from V and 2 from J; bases not matched to a gene: 0. The CDR3 loop spans 13 amino acids. Germline CDR1 is SGHRS and CDR2 is YFSETQ. CDR3 nucleotide sequence: TGCGCCAGCAGCTTCGGGGGGCAAGAGACCCAGTACTTC. Amino acid sequence: CASSFGGQETQYF.

The chain recombines TRBV5-1 with TRBJ1-4, with D uncertain. Trimming left V 0 bases short and J 4 bases short, with 10 bases between. The CDR3 covers 15 residues. Germline CDR1 is SGHRS and CDR2 is YFSETQ. CDR3 coding DNA: TGCGCCAGCAGCTTGGCGGGGTCGAGTAATGAAAAACTGTTTTTT. This gives the protein CASSLAGSSNEKLFF.

This clone has only a few counts. This chain joins TRBV28 and TRBJ1-3, with D uncertain. Trimming stripped 5 bases from V and 0 bases from J, with 14 bases between. Germline-derived CDR1 and CDR2 are MDHEN and SYDVKM. CDR3 length equals 16 residues. This CDR3 reads CASSHRGSTSGNTIYF. The CDR3 bases are TGTGCCAGCAGTCATAGAGGGTCCACCTCTGGAAACACCATATATTTT.

The gene calls are TRBV30 and TRBJ2-7; D uncertain. V dropped 0 bases and J dropped 3 bases, with 12 bases sitting between them. In germline, CDR1 is GTSNPN, CDR2 SVGIG (reference sequence). The length of the CDR3 is 14 residues. In nucleotides, the CDR3 is TGTGCCTGGAGTGTACCTCCAGGAATCTACGAGCAGTACTTC. The encoded protein is CAWSVPPGIYEQYF.

The rearrangement links TRBV20-1 to TRBJ2-7, with D possibly being TRBD2 (6 bases). The CDR3 has 11 residues. Trimming removed 5 bases at V and 4 bases at J, with 9 bases between. Germline V gene lookup returns CDR1 DFQATT and CDR2 SNEGSKA (reference sequence). CDR3 nucleotide sequence: TGCAGTGCTGGGACTCAGTACGAGCAGTACTTC. Amino acids: CSAGTQYEQYF.

This sequence joins TRBV10-3 and TRBJ2-3; TRBD1 agrees at 7 bases. Germline V gene data show CDR1 as ENHRY and CDR2 as SYGVKD. This CDR3 is 12 amino acids long. After removal of 6 bases from V and 4 bases from J, the junction contained 1 base not matched to a gene. CDR3 protein: CAIRGQPDTQYF. CDR3 coding DNA: TGTGCCATCAGGGGACAGCCAGATACGCAGTATTTT.